This T cell receptor (beta chain) was captured in a study of tumor-infiltrating lymphocytes in primary liver carcinoma. Turning to the study itself: Maximum tumor diameters ranged from roughly 4 to 10 cm, stage T1-T3 N0M0. Study-level findings and limits: The overlap of tumor-adjacent and tumor-blood pairs was smaller than that of tumor region pairs.

This CDR3 spans 16 amino acids. The germline V gene encodes CDR1 SEHNR and CDR2 FQNEAQ (reference sequence). Total RNA and DNA came together from approximately 22-30 mg of bulk tissue without cell sorting. With chronic HBV infection, the patients were also treatment-naive. Constant-region priming of roughly 500 ng total RNA yielded TCR beta cDNA. ARM-PCR was slightly modified, and three nested multiplex PCR rounds with it gave rise to the TCR beta libraries. Each of the first two PCR rounds ran approximately 10 cycles with TRBV1-TRBV30 forward and C-beta reverse primers. TCRdb itself ran the multiplex PCR reads through MiXCR, one entry per CDR3 protein. In the table there are fewer than 85,000 distinct CDR3 sequences, 69% of which are singletons. A word on this clonotype: Its antigen is undetermined. With a much larger clone just one base away, this may be a read error.

The material sequenced was tumor-adjacent normal liver tissue. This clonotype was sampled from a man aged 35 to 55 with primary liver carcinoma and hepatitis B virus infection. This chain connects TRBV7-9 to TRBJ2-1, with TRBD1 identical over 12 bases. The CDR3 spells CAGSSPRDRGRDEQFF. CDR3 sequence (DNA): TGTGCCGGCAGCTCACCCCGGGACAGGGGGCGGGATGAGCAGTTCTTC.